This paragraph reports one T cell receptor (beta chain). Its antigen is not identified. The donors gave bone marrow, and they were healthy. This CDR3 contains 14 residues. Deletions cut 1 base from V and 1 base from J, with 4 bases between. Per the germline V gene, CDR1 is LGHNA and CDR2 is YSLEER. The sample comes from a study of cytomegalovirus exposure and HLA in healthy donors. Vbeta (60) and Jbeta (13) primers were used in the PCR. Sequencing was performed with immunoSEQ multiplex PCR; in TCRdb, only in-frame clones are kept and a portion is missing. The sample lists 150,000 to 160,000 clones, 65% to 75% occurring once. Study-wide results and caveats: The investigators catalogued 150 to 200 TCR beta chains as cytomegalovirus-associated. A cluster of highly shared sequence variants was likely a sequencing artifact.

Sequencing used PBMCs. The V and J genes are TRBV4-3 and TRBJ2-2; D gene ambiguous. This clonotype was obtained from a man under 40 in good health and CMV-seronegative. As DNA, the CDR3 is TGCGCCAGCAGCCAAGCAGGGAACACCGGGGAGCTGTTTTTT. Its translation is CASSQAGNTGELFF.